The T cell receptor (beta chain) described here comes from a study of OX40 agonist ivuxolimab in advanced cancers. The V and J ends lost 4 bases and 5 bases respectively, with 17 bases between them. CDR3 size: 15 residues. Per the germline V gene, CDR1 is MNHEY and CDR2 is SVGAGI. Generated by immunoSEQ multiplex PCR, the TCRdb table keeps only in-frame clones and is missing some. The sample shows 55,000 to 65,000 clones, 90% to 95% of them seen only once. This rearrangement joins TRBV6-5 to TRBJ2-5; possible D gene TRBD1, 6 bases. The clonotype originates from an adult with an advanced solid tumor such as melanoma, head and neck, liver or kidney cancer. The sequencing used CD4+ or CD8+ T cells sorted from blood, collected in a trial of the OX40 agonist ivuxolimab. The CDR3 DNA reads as TGTGCCAGCAGTTCGGTTTTGCAGGGGCCTGAGACCCAGTACTTC. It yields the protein CASSSVLQGPETQYF.